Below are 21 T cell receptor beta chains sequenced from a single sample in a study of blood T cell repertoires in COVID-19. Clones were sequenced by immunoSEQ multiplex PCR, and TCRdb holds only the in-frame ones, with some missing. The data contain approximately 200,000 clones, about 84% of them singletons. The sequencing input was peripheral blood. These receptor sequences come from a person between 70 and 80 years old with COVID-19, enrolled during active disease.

CDR3 residues: CASSLETVRRVYHSYEQYF. Here the CDR3 DNA reads TGTGCCAGCAGCTTGGAGACGGTGCGGCGGGTTTATCACTCCTACGAGCAGTACTTC. This chain connects TRBV5-6 to TRBJ2-7; perhaps TRBD2 as D (5 bases). From germline, CDR1 is SGHDT and CDR2 YYEEEE. This CDR3 has 19 amino acids. Trimming took off 0 bases at V and 0 bases at J, with 22 bases between the two ends.

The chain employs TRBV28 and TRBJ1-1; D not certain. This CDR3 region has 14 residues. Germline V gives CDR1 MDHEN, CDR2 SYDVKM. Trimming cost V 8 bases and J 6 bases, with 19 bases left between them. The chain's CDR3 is CASGIEVPPSEAFF. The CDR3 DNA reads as TGTGCCAGCGGAATTGAGGTCCCCCCCTCTGAAGCTTTCTTT.

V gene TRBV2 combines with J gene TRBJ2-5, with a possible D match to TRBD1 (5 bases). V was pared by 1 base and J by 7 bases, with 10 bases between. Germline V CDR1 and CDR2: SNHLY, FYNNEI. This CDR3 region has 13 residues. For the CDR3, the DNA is TGTGCCAGCAGTGAAGAGGGGCTAGGGACCCAGTACTTC. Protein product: CASSEEGLGTQYF.

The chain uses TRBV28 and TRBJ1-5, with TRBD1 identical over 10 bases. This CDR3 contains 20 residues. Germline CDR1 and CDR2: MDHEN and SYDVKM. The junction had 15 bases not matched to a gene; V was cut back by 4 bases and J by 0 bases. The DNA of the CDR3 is TGTGCCAGCAGTTCTCCCGGACAGGGGGTTGTGGGTTATAGCAATCAGCCCCAGCATTTT. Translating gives CASSSPGQGVVGYSNQPQHF.

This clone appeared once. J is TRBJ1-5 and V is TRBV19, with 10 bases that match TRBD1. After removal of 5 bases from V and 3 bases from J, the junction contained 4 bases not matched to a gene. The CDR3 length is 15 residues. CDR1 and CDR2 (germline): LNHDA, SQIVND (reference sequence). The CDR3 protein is CASSRGTGDNQPQHF. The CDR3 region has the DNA TGTGCCAGTAGTCGCGGGACAGGGGACAATCAGCCCCAGCATTTT.

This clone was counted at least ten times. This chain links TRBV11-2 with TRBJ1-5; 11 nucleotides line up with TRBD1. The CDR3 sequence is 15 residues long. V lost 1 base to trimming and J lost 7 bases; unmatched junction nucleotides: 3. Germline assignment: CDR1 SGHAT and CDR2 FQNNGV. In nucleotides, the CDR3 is TGTGCCAGCAGCTTAGGAGGGACAGGGGGACAGCCCCAGCATTTT. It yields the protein CASSLGGTGGQPQHF.

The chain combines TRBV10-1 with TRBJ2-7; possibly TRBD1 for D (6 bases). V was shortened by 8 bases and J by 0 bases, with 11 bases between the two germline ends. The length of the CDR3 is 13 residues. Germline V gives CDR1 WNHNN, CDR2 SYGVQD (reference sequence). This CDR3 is CASLSRGSYEQYF. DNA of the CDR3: TGCGCCAGCCTATCCAGGGGCTCCTACGAGCAGTACTTC.

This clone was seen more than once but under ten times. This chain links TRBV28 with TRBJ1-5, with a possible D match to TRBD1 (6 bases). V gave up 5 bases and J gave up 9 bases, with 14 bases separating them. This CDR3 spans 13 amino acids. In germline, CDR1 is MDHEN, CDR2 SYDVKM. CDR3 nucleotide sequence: TGTGCCAGCAGTCAGACAGGTGATTTGCCCCAGCATTTT. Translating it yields CASSQTGDLPQHF.

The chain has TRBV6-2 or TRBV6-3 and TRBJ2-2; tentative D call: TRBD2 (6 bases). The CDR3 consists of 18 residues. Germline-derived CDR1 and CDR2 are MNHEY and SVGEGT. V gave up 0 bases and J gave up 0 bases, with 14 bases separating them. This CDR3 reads CASSYSPRWGANTGELFF. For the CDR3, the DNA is TGTGCCAGCAGTTACTCGCCTAGGTGGGGGGCGAACACCGGGGAGCTGTTTTTT.

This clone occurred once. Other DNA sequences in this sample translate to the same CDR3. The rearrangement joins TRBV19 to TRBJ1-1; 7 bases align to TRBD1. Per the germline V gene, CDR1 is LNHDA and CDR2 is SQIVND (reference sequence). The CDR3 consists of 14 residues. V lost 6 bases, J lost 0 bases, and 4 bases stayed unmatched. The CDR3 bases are TGTGCCAGTAGCAGACAGGGTTTGAACACTGAAGCTTTCTTT. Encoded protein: CASSRQGLNTEAFF.

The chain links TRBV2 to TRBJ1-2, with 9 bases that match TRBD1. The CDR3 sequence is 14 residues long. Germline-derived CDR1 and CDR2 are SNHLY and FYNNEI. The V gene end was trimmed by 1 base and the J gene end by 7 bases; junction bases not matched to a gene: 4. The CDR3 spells CASSEGDRASGYTF. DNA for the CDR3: TGTGCCAGCAGTGAAGGGGACAGGGCGAGTGGCTACACCTTC.

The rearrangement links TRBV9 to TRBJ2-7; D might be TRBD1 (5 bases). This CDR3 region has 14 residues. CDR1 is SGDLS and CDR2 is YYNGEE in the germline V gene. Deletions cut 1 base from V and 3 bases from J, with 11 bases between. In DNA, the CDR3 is TGTGCCAGCAGCGTATCAGCAGGGTTCTACGAGCAGTACTTC. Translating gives CASSVSAGFYEQYF.

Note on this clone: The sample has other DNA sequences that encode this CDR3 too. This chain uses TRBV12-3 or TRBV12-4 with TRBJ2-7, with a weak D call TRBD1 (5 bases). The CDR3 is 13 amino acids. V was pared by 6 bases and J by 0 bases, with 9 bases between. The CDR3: CASRYRSSYEQYF. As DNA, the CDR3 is TGTGCCAGCAGATACAGGAGCTCCTACGAGCAGTACTTC.

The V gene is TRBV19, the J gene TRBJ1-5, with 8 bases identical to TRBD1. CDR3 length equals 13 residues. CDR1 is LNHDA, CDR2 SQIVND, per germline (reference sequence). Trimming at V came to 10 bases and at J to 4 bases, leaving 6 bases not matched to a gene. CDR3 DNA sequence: TGTGCCACCCTGGACAGGGATAATCAGCCCCAGCATTTT. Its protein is CATLDRDNQPQHF.

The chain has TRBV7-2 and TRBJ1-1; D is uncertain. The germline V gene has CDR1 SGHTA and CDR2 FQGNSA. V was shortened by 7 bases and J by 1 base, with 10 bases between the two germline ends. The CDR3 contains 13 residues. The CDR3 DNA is TGTGCCAGCACCTCCCTCCGGAACACTGAAGCTTTCTTT. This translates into CASTSLRNTEAFF.

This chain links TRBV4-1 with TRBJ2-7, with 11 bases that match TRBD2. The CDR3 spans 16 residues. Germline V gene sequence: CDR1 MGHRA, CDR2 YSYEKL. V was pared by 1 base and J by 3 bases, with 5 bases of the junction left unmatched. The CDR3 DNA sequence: TGCGCCAGCAGCCAAGTCTCTAGCGGGAGGATCTACGAGCAGTACTTC. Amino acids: CASSQVSSGRIYEQYF.

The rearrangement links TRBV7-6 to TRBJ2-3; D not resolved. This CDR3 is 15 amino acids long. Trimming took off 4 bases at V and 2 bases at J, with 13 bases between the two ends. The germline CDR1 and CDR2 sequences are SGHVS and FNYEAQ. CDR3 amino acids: CASSSPAPNTDTQYF. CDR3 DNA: TGTGCCAGCAGCTCGCCCGCGCCAAACACAGATACGCAGTATTTT.

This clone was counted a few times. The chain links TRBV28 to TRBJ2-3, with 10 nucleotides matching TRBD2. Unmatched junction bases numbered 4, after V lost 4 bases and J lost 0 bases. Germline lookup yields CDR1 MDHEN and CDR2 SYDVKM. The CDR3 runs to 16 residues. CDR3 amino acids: CASSSGTSESTDTQYF. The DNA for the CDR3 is TGTGCCAGCAGTTCCGGGACTAGCGAGAGCACAGATACGCAGTATTTT.

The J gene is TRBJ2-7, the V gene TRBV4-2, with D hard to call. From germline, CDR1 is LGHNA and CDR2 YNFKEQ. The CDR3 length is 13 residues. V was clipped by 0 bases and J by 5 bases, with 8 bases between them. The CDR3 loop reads CASSQDGWDEQYF. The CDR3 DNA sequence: TGTGCCAGCAGCCAAGACGGGTGGGACGAGCAGTACTTC.

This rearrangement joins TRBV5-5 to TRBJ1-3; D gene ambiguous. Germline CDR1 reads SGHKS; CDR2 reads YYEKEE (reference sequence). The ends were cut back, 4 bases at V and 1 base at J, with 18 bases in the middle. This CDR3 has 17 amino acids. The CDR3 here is CASSTTPTGISGNTIYF. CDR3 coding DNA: TGTGCCAGCAGCACTACGCCTACCGGGATTTCTGGAAACACCATATATTTT. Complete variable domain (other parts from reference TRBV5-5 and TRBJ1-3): DAGVTQSPTHLIKTRGQQVTLRCSPISGHKSVSWYQQVLGQGPQFIFQYYEKEERGRGNFPDRFSARQFPNYSSELNVNALLLGDSALYLCASSTTPTGISGNTIYFGEGSWLTVV.

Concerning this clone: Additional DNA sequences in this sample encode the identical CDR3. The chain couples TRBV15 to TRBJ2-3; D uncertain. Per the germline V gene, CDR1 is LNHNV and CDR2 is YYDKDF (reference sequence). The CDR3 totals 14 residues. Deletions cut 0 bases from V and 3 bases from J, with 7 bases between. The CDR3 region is CATSRDPGTDTQYF. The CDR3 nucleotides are TGTGCCACCAGCAGAGATCCGGGTACAGATACGCAGTATTTT.